This T cell receptor (beta chain) came from a study of post-analysis software for immune sequencing data. Study observations and caveats: F-measure co-clustering was strong for batch-matched samples. Patients used about five TRBV segments, including TRBV5-6, TRBV5-1 and TRBV20-1, more often than controls. Significantly lower normalized Chao1 diversity was seen in multiple sclerosis patients than in controls.

V lost 0 bases, J lost 5 bases, and 9 bases lay in between. There are 14 residues in the CDR3. This clonotype was counted between two and nine times. Its matching antigen is unknown. Every TCR beta cDNA library bore unique molecular identifiers. The T cell input of roughly 0.95 to 11 million gave roughly 500,000 cDNA molecules. Each CDR3 protein gets one entry after TCRdb re-called the PCR reads with MiXCR. This sample yields more than 500,000 distinct CDR3 sequences, of which less than 40% are seen a single time; 4.5% to 7.5% belongs to the top ten. The rearrangement links TRBV12-3 or TRBV12-4 to TRBJ2-3; D not certain. Sequences were obtained from blood. The source is a girl under 18 with multiple sclerosis. The CDR3 here is CASSLALPQDTQYF. Here the CDR3 DNA reads TGTGCCAGCAGTTTAGCGCTACCGCAAGATACGCAGTATTTT.